These T cell receptor beta chains were read from a single sample in a study of T cells in Graves' hyperthyroidism and ophthalmopathy. Each CDR3 protein gets one entry after TCRdb re-called the multiplex PCR reads with MiXCR. Of about 420,000 distinct CDR3 sequences listed, around 15% are singletons. Source material: blood. These receptors originate from a woman between 18 and 29 years old with Graves' hyperthyroidism. The CDR3 runs from the conserved cysteine through the conserved F or W. The D gene is left open where the match is weak.

j_call: TRBJ1-6; d_call: -; v_call: TRBV10-3; cdr3_aa: CAISEPDGNSPLHF
j_call: TRBJ1-1; d_call: -; v_call: TRBV10-3; cdr3_aa: CAISDQGELTEAFF
j_call: TRBJ2-7; d_call: TRBD2; v_call: TRBV6-2/TRBV6-3; cdr3_aa: CASSLDRLAGYNEQYF
j_call: TRBJ2-5; d_call: TRBD1; v_call: TRBV30; cdr3_aa: CAWSVPRGLSETQYF
j_call: TRBJ1-2; d_call: -; v_call: TRBV7-2; cdr3_aa: CASSLETGTYGYTF
j_call: TRBJ1-1; d_call: -; v_call: TRBV6-1; cdr3_aa: CASSPYREDTEAFF
j_call: TRBJ2-3; d_call: TRBD2; v_call: TRBV6-2/TRBV6-3; cdr3_aa: CASWTSGRSWGTDTQYF
j_call: TRBJ2-1; d_call: -; v_call: TRBV27; cdr3_aa: CASSQTWARSYNEQFF
j_call: TRBJ2-7; d_call: -; v_call: TRBV5-1; cdr3_aa: CASSPKFGDRDEQYF
j_call: TRBJ2-5; d_call: -; v_call: TRBV20-1; cdr3_aa: CSYRGGAETQYF
j_call: TRBJ2-1; d_call: TRBD1; v_call: TRBV5-1; cdr3_aa: CASSLWGTGYNEQFF
j_call: TRBJ1-5; d_call: -; v_call: TRBV28; cdr3_aa: CASSLGGQEQPQHF
j_call: TRBJ1-1; d_call: -; v_call: TRBV4-1; cdr3_aa: CASSQEENTEAFF
j_call: TRBJ2-1; d_call: TRBD2; v_call: TRBV28; cdr3_aa: CASSSLGTRLSNEQFF
j_call: TRBJ2-1; d_call: TRBD2; v_call: TRBV7-9; cdr3_aa: CASSLALAGEQFF
j_call: TRBJ2-7; d_call: -; v_call: TRBV4-1; cdr3_aa: CASRQAGGYEQYF
j_call: TRBJ2-3; d_call: -; v_call: TRBV12-3/TRBV12-4; cdr3_aa: CASSLAGILRDTQYF
j_call: TRBJ2-2; d_call: TRBD2; v_call: TRBV12-3/TRBV12-4; cdr3_aa: CASSLGPGLANTGELFF
j_call: TRBJ2-1; d_call: -; v_call: TRBV20-1; cdr3_aa: CSARDGSGGGNEQFF
j_call: TRBJ2-1; d_call: TRBD2; v_call: TRBV20-1; cdr3_aa: CSASFLAGVGEQFF
j_call: TRBJ1-2; d_call: TRBD1; v_call: TRBV27; cdr3_aa: CASSLNFGTGLVGYTF
j_call: TRBJ1-1; d_call: -; v_call: TRBV12-3/TRBV12-4; cdr3_aa: CASSLTSGNTEAFF
j_call: TRBJ2-5; d_call: -; v_call: TRBV6-4; cdr3_aa: CASTEELFQETQYF
j_call: TRBJ2-2; d_call: TRBD2; v_call: TRBV20-1; cdr3_aa: CSASQLARGIAGRNTGELFF
j_call: TRBJ1-1; d_call: TRBD1; v_call: TRBV6-1; cdr3_aa: CASSEADRGRTEAFF
j_call: TRBJ2-1; d_call: -; v_call: TRBV6-5; cdr3_aa: CASSYLGPSYNEQFF
j_call: TRBJ1-2; d_call: TRBD1; v_call: TRBV12-3/TRBV12-4; cdr3_aa: CASTRGQGLGGYTF